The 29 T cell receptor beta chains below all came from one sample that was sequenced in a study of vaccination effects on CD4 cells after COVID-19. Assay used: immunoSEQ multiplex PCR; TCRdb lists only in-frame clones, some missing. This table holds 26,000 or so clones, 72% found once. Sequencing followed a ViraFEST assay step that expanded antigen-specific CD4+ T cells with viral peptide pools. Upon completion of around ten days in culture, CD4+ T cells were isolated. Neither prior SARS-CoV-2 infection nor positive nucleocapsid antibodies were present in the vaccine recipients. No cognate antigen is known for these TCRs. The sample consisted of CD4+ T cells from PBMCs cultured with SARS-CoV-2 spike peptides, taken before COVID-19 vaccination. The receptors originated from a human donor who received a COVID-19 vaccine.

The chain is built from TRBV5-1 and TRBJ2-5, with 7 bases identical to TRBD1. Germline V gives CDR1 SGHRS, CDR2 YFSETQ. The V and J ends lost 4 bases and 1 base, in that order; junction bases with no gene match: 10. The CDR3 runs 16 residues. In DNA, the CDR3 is TGCGCCAGCAGCCCCGGGGACAGACAAGGCCAAGAGACCCAGTACTTC. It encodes CASSPGDRQGQETQYF.

CDR3 DNA: TGTGCCAGCAGCCGATCTACAGGGACGGACGGGCAGTACTTC. As protein: CASSRSTGTDGQYF. The V gene is TRBV6-6, the J gene TRBJ2-7, with D maybe TRBD1 (6 bases). Trimming removed 6 bases at V and 9 bases at J, with 21 bases between. Per germline, CDR1 MNHNY and CDR2 SVGAGI (reference sequence). The CDR3 spans 14 residues.

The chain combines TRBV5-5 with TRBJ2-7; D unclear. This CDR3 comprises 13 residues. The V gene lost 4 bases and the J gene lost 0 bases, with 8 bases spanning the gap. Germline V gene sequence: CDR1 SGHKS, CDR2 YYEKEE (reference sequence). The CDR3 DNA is TGTGCCAGCAGCACGCCGGTCTCCTACGAGCAGTACTTC. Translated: CASSTPVSYEQYF.

The CDR3 region has the DNA TGTGCCAGCTCACGGCTGTGGGCTGCAGGGGAGTACAATGAGCAGTTCTTC. The encoded protein is CASSRLWAAGEYNEQFF. The V and J genes are TRBV18 and TRBJ2-1, with a weak D call TRBD1 (6 bases). The V end was cut by 4 bases, the J end by 4 bases, with 20 bases between. Germline V CDR1 and CDR2: KGHSH, LQKENI. The CDR3 is made up of 17 amino acids.

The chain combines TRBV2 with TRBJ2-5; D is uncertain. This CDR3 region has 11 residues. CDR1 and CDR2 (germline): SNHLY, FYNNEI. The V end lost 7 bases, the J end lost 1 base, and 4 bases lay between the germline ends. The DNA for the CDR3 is TGTGCCAGCACCGTCCAAGAGACCCAGTACTTC. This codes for CASTVQETQYF. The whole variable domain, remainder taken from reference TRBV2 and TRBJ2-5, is EPEVTQTPSHQVTQMGQEVILRCVPISNHLYFYWYRQILGQKVEFLVSFYNNEISEKSEIFDDQFSVERPDGSNFTLKIRSTKLEDSAMYFCASTVQETQYFGPGTRLLVL.

For the CDR3, the DNA is TGTGCCTGGAGTCTTTCCGGGGCCTCCATTCGCACAGATACGCAGTATTTT. It codes for CAWSLSGASIRTDTQYF. V and J are TRBV30 and TRBJ2-3, with D perhaps given as TRBD1 or TRBD2 (5 bases each). The length of the CDR3 is 17 residues. Germline V lookup: CDR1 GTSNPN, CDR2 SVGIG (reference sequence). V was shortened by 2 bases and J by 1 base, with 19 bases between the two germline ends.

The CDR3 reads CASSIAGGQETQYF. CDR3 coding DNA: TGTGCCAGCAGCATAGCGGGAGGACAAGAGACCCAGTACTTC. The chain employs TRBV5-4 and TRBJ2-5; 10 bases line up with TRBD2. Trimming cost V 4 bases and J 2 bases; bases outside gene matches: 2. This CDR3 has 14 residues. Germline V gives CDR1 SGHNT, CDR2 YYREEE (reference sequence).

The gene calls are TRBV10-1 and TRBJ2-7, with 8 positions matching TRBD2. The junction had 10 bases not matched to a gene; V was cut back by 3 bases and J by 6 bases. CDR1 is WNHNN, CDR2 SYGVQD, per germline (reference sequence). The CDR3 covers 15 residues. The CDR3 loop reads CASSDPGGALSEQYF. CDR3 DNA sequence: TGCGCCAGCAGTGACCCCGGGGGGGCTTTGAGCGAGCAGTACTTC.

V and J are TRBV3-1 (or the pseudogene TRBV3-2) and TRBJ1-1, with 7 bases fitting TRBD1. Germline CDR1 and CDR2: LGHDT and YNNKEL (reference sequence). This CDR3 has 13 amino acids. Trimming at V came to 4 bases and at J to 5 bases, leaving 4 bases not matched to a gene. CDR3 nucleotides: TGTGCCAGCAGCCGACAACAGGGGACTGAAGCTTTCTTT. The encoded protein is CASSRQQGTEAFF.

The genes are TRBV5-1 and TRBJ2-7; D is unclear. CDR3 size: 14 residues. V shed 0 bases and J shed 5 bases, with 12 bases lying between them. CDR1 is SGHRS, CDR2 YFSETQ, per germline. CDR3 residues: CASSLAGKTHEQYF. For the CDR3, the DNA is TGCGCCAGCAGCTTGGCTGGGAAGACCCACGAGCAGTACTTC.

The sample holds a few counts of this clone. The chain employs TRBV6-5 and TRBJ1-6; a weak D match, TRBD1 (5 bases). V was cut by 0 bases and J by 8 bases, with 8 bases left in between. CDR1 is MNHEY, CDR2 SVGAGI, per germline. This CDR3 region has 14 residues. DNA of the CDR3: TGTGCCAGCAGTTACTCCCCGGGGCATTCACCCCTCCACTTT. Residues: CASSYSPGHSPLHF.

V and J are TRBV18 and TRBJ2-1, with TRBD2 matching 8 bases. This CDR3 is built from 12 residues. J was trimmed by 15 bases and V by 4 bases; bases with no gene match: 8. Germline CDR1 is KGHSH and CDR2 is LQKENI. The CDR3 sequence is CASSLGRTSPFF. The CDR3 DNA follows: TGTGCCAGCTCACTAGGTCGGACTAGCCCGTTCTTC.

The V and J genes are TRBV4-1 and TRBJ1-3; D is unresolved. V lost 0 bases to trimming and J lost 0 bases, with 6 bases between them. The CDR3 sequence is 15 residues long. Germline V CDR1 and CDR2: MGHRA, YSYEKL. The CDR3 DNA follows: TGCGCCAGCAGCCAAGATCCAGCCTCTGGAAACACCATATATTTT. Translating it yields CASSQDPASGNTIYF.

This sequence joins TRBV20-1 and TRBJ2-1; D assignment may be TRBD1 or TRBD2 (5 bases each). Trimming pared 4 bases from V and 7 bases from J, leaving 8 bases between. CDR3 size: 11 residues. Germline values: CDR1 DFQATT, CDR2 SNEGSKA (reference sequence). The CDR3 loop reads CSATGTNEQFF. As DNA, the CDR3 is TGCAGTGCTACAGGGACGAATGAGCAGTTCTTC.

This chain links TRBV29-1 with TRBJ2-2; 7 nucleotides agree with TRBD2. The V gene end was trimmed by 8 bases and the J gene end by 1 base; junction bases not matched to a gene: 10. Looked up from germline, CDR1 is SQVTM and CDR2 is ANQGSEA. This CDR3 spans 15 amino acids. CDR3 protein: CSTREGTENTGELFF. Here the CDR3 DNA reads TGCAGCACGAGGGAGGGGACGGAGAACACCGGGGAGCTGTTTTTT.

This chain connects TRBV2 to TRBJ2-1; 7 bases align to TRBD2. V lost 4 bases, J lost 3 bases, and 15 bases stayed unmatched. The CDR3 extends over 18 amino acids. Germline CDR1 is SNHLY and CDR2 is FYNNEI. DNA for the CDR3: TGTGCCAGCAGTGTCCAGAGCGGGATCGACTACTACTACAATGAGCAGTTCTTC. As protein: CASSVQSGIDYYYNEQFF.

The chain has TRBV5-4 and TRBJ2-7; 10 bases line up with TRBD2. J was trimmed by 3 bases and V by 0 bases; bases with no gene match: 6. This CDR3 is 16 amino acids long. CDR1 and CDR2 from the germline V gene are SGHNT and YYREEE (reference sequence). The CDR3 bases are TGTGCCAGCAGCTTGGGGGCTAGCGGGGGACTCTACGAGCAGTACTTC. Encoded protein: CASSLGASGGLYEQYF.

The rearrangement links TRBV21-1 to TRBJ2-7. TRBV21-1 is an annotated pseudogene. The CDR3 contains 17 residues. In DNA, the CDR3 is TGTGCCAGCAGCAATGGGACGGCAGACTGGAGCTCCTACGAGCAGTACTTC. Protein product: CASSNGTADWSSYEQYF.

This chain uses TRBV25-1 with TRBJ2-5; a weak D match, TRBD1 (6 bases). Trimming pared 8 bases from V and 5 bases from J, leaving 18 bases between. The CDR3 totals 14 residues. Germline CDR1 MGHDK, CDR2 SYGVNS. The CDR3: CASGISGVVETQYF. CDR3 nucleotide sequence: TGTGCCAGCGGCATCTCAGGGGTGGTGGAGACCCAGTACTTC.

CDR3 nucleotides: TGTGCCACCAGCAGAGATCCAGGGGACTATGGCTACACCTTC. This encodes CATSRDPGDYGYTF. The genes are TRBV15 and TRBJ1-2; D might be TRBD1 (6 bases). Germline V CDR1 and CDR2: LNHNV, YYDKDF (reference sequence). Trimming shortened V by 0 bases and J by 3 bases, and 8 bases separated the two germline ends. This CDR3 spans 14 amino acids.

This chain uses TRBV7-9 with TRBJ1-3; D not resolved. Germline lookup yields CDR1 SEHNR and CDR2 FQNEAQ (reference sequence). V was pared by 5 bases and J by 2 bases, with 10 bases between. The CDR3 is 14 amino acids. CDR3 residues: CASSLDRAGNTIYF. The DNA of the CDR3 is TGTGCCAGCAGCCTCGATCGAGCTGGAAACACCATATATTTT.

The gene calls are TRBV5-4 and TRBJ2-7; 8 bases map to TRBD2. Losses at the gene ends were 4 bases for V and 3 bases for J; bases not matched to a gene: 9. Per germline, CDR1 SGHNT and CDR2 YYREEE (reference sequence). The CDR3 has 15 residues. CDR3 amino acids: CASSRAGAVDYEQYF. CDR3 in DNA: TGTGCCAGCAGCCGAGCGGGGGCGGTGGACTACGAGCAGTACTTC.

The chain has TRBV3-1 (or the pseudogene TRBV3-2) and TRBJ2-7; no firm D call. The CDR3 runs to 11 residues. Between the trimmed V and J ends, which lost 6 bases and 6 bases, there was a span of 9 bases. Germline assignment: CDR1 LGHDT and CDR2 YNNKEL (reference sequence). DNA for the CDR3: TGTGCCAGCAGGGGCCTCGTCGAGCAGTACTTC. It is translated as CASRGLVEQYF.

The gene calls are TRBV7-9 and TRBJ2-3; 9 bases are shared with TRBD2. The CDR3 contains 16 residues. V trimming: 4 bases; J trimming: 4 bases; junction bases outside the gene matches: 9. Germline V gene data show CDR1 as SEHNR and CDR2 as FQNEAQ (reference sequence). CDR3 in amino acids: CASSWRLAAGSDTQYF. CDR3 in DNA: TGTGCCAGCAGCTGGAGACTAGCGGCGGGGTCAGATACGCAGTATTTT.

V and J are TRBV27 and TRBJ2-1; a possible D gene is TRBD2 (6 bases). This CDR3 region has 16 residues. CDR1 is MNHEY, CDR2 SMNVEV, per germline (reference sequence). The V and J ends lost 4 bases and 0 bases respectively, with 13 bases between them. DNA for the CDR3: TGTGCCAGCAGTTCTTATAGCGGAAGCTCCTACAATGAGCAGTTCTTC. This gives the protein CASSSYSGSSYNEQFF.

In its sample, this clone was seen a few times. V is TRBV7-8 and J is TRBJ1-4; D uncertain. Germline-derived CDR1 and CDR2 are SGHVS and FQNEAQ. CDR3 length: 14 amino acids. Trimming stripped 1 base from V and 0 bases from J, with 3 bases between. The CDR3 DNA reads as TGTGCCAGCAGCTTAGGAGCAACTAATGAAAAACTGTTTTTT. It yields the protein CASSLGATNEKLFF.

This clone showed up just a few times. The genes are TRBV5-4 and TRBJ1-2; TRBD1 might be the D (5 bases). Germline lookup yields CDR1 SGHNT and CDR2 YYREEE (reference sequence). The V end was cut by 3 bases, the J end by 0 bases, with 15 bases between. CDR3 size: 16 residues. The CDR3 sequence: CASSYQGVFANYGYTF. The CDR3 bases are TGTGCCAGCAGCTATCAGGGTGTTTTCGCTAACTATGGCTACACCTTC.

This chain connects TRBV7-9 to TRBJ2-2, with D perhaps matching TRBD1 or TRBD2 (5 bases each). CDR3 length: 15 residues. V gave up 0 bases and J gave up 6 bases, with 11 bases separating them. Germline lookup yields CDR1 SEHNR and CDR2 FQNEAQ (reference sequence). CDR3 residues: CASSLAKGSSGELFF. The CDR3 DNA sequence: TGTGCCAGCAGCTTAGCTAAGGGGAGCTCCGGGGAGCTGTTTTTT.

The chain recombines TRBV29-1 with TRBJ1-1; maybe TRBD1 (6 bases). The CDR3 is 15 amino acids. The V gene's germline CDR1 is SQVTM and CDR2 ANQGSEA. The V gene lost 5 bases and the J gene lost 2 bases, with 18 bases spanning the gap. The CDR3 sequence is CSVLDDRPENTEAFF. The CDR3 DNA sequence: TGCAGCGTTCTGGACGACAGGCCGGAAAACACTGAAGCTTTCTTT. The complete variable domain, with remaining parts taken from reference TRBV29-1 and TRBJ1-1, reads SAVISQKPSRDICQRGTSLTIQCQVDSQVTMMFWYRQQPGQSLTLIATANQGSEATYESGFVIDKFPISRPNLTFSTLTVSNMSPEDSSIYLCSVLDDRPENTEAFFGQGTRLTVV.